The 8 T cell receptor beta chains below were found in one sample sequenced in a study of beta chain features in type 1 diabetes. cDNA synthesis used the whole RNA isolate, giving expressed TCRB sequences. This table comes from immunoSEQ multiplex PCR, and its TCRdb copy is limited to in-frame clones, with some not included. The sample lists 300,000 to 400,000 clones, roughly 12% occurring once. Material: naive CD4+ T cells from blood. These receptors came from a man younger than 35 in good health.

This chain links TRBV11-2 with TRBJ2-5; TRBD1 is a possible D gene (5 bases). Per the germline V gene, CDR1 is SGHAT and CDR2 is FQNNGV. There are 14 residues in the CDR3. Trimming shortened V by 2 bases and J by 4 bases, and 11 bases separated the two germline ends. In DNA form, the CDR3 reads TGTGCCAGCAGCTTAAATCAGGGTGTAGAGACCCAGTACTTC. Encoded protein: CASSLNQGVETQYF.

This CDR3 reads CASSVGPLAGTAQETQYF. The CDR3 DNA is TGTGCCAGCAGCGTAGGGCCTCTGGCGGGGACGGCCCAAGAGACCCAGTACTTC. The chain couples TRBV9 to TRBJ2-5; D might be TRBD2 (6 bases). Germline V gene sequence: CDR1 SGDLS, CDR2 YYNGEE. V lost 0 bases to trimming and J lost 1 base, with 19 bases between them. The CDR3 is 18 residues long.

This chain links TRBV30 with TRBJ1-1; D unresolved. The CDR3 is 10 amino acids. Per germline, CDR1 GTSNPN and CDR2 SVGIG (reference sequence). V lost 5 bases and J lost 7, with 8 bases in between. As DNA, the CDR3 is TGTGCCTGGGGGCGCAGTGAAGCTTTCTTT. Protein sequence: CAWGRSEAFF.

This clone was detected a few times. V usage is TRBV5-1 and J usage is TRBJ2-7; D might be TRBD2 (6 bases). There are 14 residues in the CDR3. Germline CDR1 reads SGHRS; CDR2 reads YFSETQ. Trimming took off 4 bases at V and 0 bases at J, with 11 bases between the two ends. The CDR3 loop reads CASSLGLPSYEQYF. DNA of the CDR3: TGCGCCAGCAGCCTGGGACTGCCCTCCTACGAGCAGTACTTC.

This clone was observed a handful of times. This rearrangement joins TRBV4-1 to TRBJ2-7; D might be TRBD1 (6 bases). This CDR3 has 15 amino acids. Germline V gives CDR1 MGHRA, CDR2 YSYEKL. V was trimmed by 1 base and J by 2 bases, leaving 12 bases between them. CDR3 residues: CASSQVGGLTYEQYF. As DNA, the CDR3 is TGCGCCAGCAGCCAAGTTGGGGGCTTAACCTACGAGCAGTACTTC.

This clone was observed a handful of times. In nucleotides, the CDR3 is TGTGCCAGCAGCTCCCACCGGGACAGGAGCTCATTGAACACTGAAGCTTTCTTT. As protein: CASSSHRDRSSLNTEAFF. The rearrangement uses TRBV11-2 and TRBJ1-1; TRBD1 agrees at 8 bases. Germline V gene lookup returns CDR1 SGHAT and CDR2 FQNNGV. The CDR3 runs to 18 residues. V dropped 4 bases and J dropped 0; count of bases not matched to a gene: 13. The whole variable domain, remainder taken from reference TRBV11-2 and TRBJ1-1, is EAGVAQSPRYKIIEKRQSVAFWCNPISGHATLYWYQQILGQGPKLLIQFQNNGVVDDSQLPKDRFSAERLKGVDSTLKIQPAKLEDSAVYLCASSSHRDRSSLNTEAFFGQGTRLTVV.

Regarding this clone: The identical CDR3 is also encoded by other nucleotide sequences in the sample. The chain couples TRBV9 to TRBJ1-2; possible D gene TRBD1, 5 bases. The CDR3 covers 13 residues. V dropped 1 base and J dropped 2 bases, with 6 bases sitting between them. Germline values: CDR1 SGDLS, CDR2 YYNGEE. CDR3 protein: CASSVQGNYGYTF. The DNA for the CDR3 is TGTGCCAGCAGCGTACAGGGAAACTATGGCTACACCTTC.

This rearrangement joins TRBV10-3 to TRBJ1-2, with 7 bases lining up with TRBD1. CDR1 and CDR2 from the germline V gene are ENHRY and SYGVKD. The V segment lost 1 base and the J segment 4 bases; nucleotides outside the gene matches: 9. The CDR3 contains 16 residues. Here the CDR3 reads CAISEYGQGGPYGYTF. DNA for the CDR3: TGTGCCATCAGTGAGTACGGCCAGGGGGGCCCCTATGGCTACACCTTC.